A single sample is the source of the 25 T cell receptor beta chains below, sequenced in a study of T cells after yellow fever vaccination. TCRdb passed the 5' RACE reads through MiXCR, listing each CDR3 protein once. Of approximately 74,000 distinct CDR3 sequences in the sample, more than 5.5% are singletons; the top ten hold 35% to 45%. The material sequenced was CD8+ T cells sorted from PBMCs, taken 5 to 6 days after the first yellow fever vaccination. The receptor source for this set is a young man who received the YFV17D yellow fever vaccine.

Only a few counts were recorded for this clonotype. This chain joins TRBV12-3 or TRBV12-4 and TRBJ2-7; possibly TRBD1 or TRBD2 for D (6 bases each). V shed 7 bases and J shed 4 bases, with 14 bases lying between them. The CDR3 length is 13 residues. CDR3 nucleotide sequence: TGTGCCAGCACTCTCGGAGGGGGTTACGAGCAGTACTTC. This sequence encodes CASTLGGGYEQYF.

This clonotype has at least ten counts. The V call is TRBV12-3 or TRBV12-4, the J call TRBJ1-1; 7 bases line up with TRBD1. The CDR3 runs 14 residues. The ends lost 5 bases at V and 0 bases at J; junction bases unmatched: 3. The CDR3 reads CASSTGTVNTEAFF. CDR3 nucleotide sequence: TGTGCCAGCAGTACCGGGACAGTGAACACTGAAGCTTTCTTT.

This chain links TRBV20-1 with TRBJ1-1, with no clear D. Germline CDR1 reads DFQATT; CDR2 reads SNEGSKA (reference sequence). This CDR3 spans 13 amino acids. Trimming pared 0 bases from V and 1 base from J, leaving 6 bases between. CDR3 bases: TGCAGTGCTAGAGAACCGGCGAACACTGAAGCTTTCTTT. Protein sequence: CSAREPANTEAFF.

This clonotype turned up a few times. This chain links TRBV11-1 with TRBJ2-2; D is possibly TRBD2 (5 bases). Germline V gene sequence: CDR1 SGHAT, CDR2 FQDESV (reference sequence). The V end lost 5 bases, the J end lost 0 bases, and 22 bases lay between the germline ends. This CDR3 is built from 19 residues. CDR3 in DNA: TGTGCCAGCAGCCTTAGCGCCTTTGGAAAAAAACCGAACACCGGGGAGCTGTTTTTT. Its protein product is CASSLSAFGKKPNTGELFF.

This clonotype was seen at least ten times. The V and J genes are TRBV7-9 and TRBJ2-1; 10 nucleotides align to TRBD2. V lost 5 bases to trimming and J lost 6 bases; unmatched junction nucleotides: 10. The CDR3 runs to 16 residues. Germline V lookup: CDR1 SEHNR, CDR2 FQNEAQ (reference sequence). The CDR3 region is CASSTIAGGPPNEQFF. Here the CDR3 DNA reads TGTGCCAGCAGCACAATAGCGGGGGGCCCCCCCAATGAGCAGTTCTTC.

Ten or more counts support this clonotype. V gene TRBV7-3 combines with J gene TRBJ1-1; weak D call: TRBD1 (5 bases). The length of the CDR3 is 13 residues. V lost 4 bases and J 5 bases, leaving 11 bases between the germline ends. Germline CDR1 is SGHTA and CDR2 is FQGTGA. This CDR3 reads CASSSGLVTEAFF. The CDR3 DNA sequence: TGTGCCAGCAGCTCAGGGTTGGTTACTGAAGCTTTCTTT.

This clonotype was seen more than once but under ten times. The J gene is TRBJ1-1, the V gene TRBV4-1; perhaps TRBD1 as D (5 bases). The CDR3 loop spans 14 amino acids. V was pared by 3 bases and J by 5 bases, with 13 bases between. Germline CDR1 is MGHRA and CDR2 is YSYEKL. The CDR3 bases are TGCGCCAGCAGCCAGGGACCGGGACGGACTGAAGCTTTCTTT. Amino acid sequence: CASSQGPGRTEAFF.

This clonotype was counted at least ten times. The rearrangement uses TRBV6-5 and TRBJ2-1; 8 bases are shared with TRBD2. J lost 0 bases, V lost 2 bases, and 0 bases had no gene match. The germline V gene encodes CDR1 MNHEY and CDR2 SVGAGI. CDR3 size: 15 residues. The CDR3 spells CASSYSGSSYNEQFF. CDR3 coding DNA: TGTGCCAGCAGTTACAGCGGGAGCTCCTACAATGAGCAGTTCTTC.

This clonotype was counted many times. The chain has TRBV7-9 and TRBJ2-7, with D maybe TRBD1 (6 bases). V lost 7 bases, J lost 1 base, and 8 bases lay in between. Germline CDR1 and CDR2: SEHNR and FQNEAQ (reference sequence). The CDR3 runs 12 residues. The CDR3 nucleotides are TGTGCCAGCACCACAGGGTCCTACGAGCAGTACTTC. Translating gives CASTTGSYEQYF.

The V gene is TRBV20-1, the J gene TRBJ2-3, with 13 bases matching TRBD2. CDR3 length: 15 amino acids. After removal of 3 bases from V and 10 bases from J, the junction contained 10 bases not matched to a gene. From germline, CDR1 is DFQATT and CDR2 SNEGSKA (reference sequence). CDR3 region: CSARHWTSGGPAQYF. CDR3 nucleotides: TGCAGTGCTAGGCATTGGACTAGCGGGGGCCCTGCGCAGTATTTT.

The sample holds a few counts of this clonotype. V gene TRBV4-2 combines with J gene TRBJ2-7; perhaps TRBD2 as D (7 bases). Germline V gives CDR1 LGHNA, CDR2 YNFKEQ. There are 16 residues in the CDR3. V was pared by 0 bases and J by 1 base, with 13 bases between. This chain's CDR3 is CASSQEWAGASYEQYF. The CDR3 nucleotides are TGTGCCAGCAGCCAAGAGTGGGCGGGGGCGTCCTACGAGCAGTACTTC.

The gene calls are TRBV4-3 and TRBJ2-3; D not certain. Deletions cut 0 bases from V and 4 bases from J, with 11 bases between. Germline-derived CDR1 and CDR2 are LGHNA and YSLEER. CDR3 length equals 15 residues. The CDR3 loop is CASSQDGEVADTQYF. In nucleotides, the CDR3 is TGCGCCAGCAGCCAAGACGGTGAGGTGGCAGATACGCAGTATTTT.

This clonotype occurred many times. This chain joins TRBV27 and TRBJ2-7, with a weak D call TRBD1 (6 bases). The CDR3 sequence is 15 residues long. The germline V and J ends were trimmed by 2 bases and 4 bases, with 15 bases remaining between them. Germline CDR1 and CDR2: MNHEY and SMNVEV (reference sequence). The CDR3 nucleotides read TGTGCCAGCAGTTTAGCTACAGGGTTTTGGTACGAGCAGTACTTC. It translates to CASSLATGFWYEQYF.

In this sample, this clonotype turned up a few times. The CDR3 DNA sequence: TGTGCCAGCAGCCAGGCCCGACAGGCGGCTAATGAAAAACTGTTTTTT. This codes for CASSQARQAANEKLFF. This sequence joins TRBV4-2 and TRBJ1-4, with D tentatively TRBD1 (6 bases). V shed 3 bases and J shed 3 bases, with 14 bases lying between them. This CDR3 is 16 amino acids long. The germline CDR1 and CDR2 sequences are LGHNA and YNFKEQ.

The V gene is TRBV14, the J gene TRBJ1-1, with D perhaps TRBD1 (5 bases). The germline CDR1 and CDR2 sequences are SGHDN and FVKESK. Trimming removed 3 bases at V and 0 bases at J, with 14 bases between. There are 16 residues in the CDR3. Here the CDR3 reads CASSQRGTQMNTEAFF. The CDR3 DNA is TGTGCCAGCAGCCAGCGGGGGACCCAAATGAACACTGAAGCTTTCTTT.

This clonotype was observed at least ten times. The chain employs TRBV7-9 and TRBJ2-7, with 7 bases that match TRBD2. Germline values: CDR1 SEHNR, CDR2 FQNEAQ (reference sequence). This CDR3 region has 16 residues. With 4 bases clipped from V and 4 bases from J, the junction kept 13 bases outside the gene matches. The CDR3 spells CASSSSGGGEPYEQYV. The CDR3 DNA sequence: TGTGCCAGCAGCTCCTCGGGGGGAGGGGAGCCATACGAGCAGTACGTC.

This clonotype was seen at least ten times. J is TRBJ1-6 and V is TRBV9; TRBD1 might be the D (5 bases). This CDR3 spans 16 amino acids. Germline-derived CDR1 and CDR2 are SGDLS and YYNGEE. Between the trimmed V and J ends, which lost 0 bases and 5 bases, there was a span of 12 bases. The CDR3 DNA follows: TGTGCCAGCAGCGTAGAGGGGTCGCCAAATAATTCACCCCTCCACTTT. Protein sequence: CASSVEGSPNNSPLHF.

Only a few counts were recorded for this clonotype. The CDR3: CASTTGRHNEQFF. The CDR3 DNA follows: TGTGCCAGCACCACCGGGAGACACAATGAGCAGTTCTTC. The V and J genes are TRBV12-3 or TRBV12-4 and TRBJ2-1, with a weak D call TRBD2 (6 bases). The CDR3 covers 13 residues. Trimming took 7 bases from V and 5 from J, leaving 12 bases between them.

The chain links TRBV10-3 to TRBJ1-1, with D perhaps matching TRBD1 (6 bases). Germline lookup yields CDR1 ENHRY and CDR2 SYGVKD. The CDR3 covers 16 residues. Trimming removed 0 bases at V and 2 bases at J, with 13 bases between. Written as DNA, the CDR3 is TGTGCCATCAGTGAGTCGACTCAGGGGACTAACACTGAAGCTTTCTTT. Its protein is CAISESTQGTNTEAFF.

There are a few counts of this clonotype. This chain connects TRBV29-1 to TRBJ2-5; D is perhaps TRBD1 (5 bases). The CDR3 is 16 residues long. The V gene's germline CDR1 is SQVTM and CDR2 ANQGSEA. The germline V and J ends were trimmed by 5 bases and 1 base, with 20 bases remaining between them. This CDR3 reads CSVTLLDTLIQETQYF. The CDR3 nucleotides are TGCAGCGTTACCTTATTGGACACCTTAATCCAAGAGACCCAGTACTTC.

The chain is built from TRBV7-8 and TRBJ2-7; D gene uncertain. Germline CDR1 is SGHVS and CDR2 is FQNEAQ. The CDR3 consists of 14 residues. Trimming removed 0 bases from V and 0 bases from J, with 6 bases in between. Written as DNA, the CDR3 is TGTGCCAGCAGCTTAGCAGACGGCTCCTACGAGCAGTACTTC. Translating it yields CASSLADGSYEQYF.

This clonotype was counted between two and nine times. The chain recombines TRBV7-9 with TRBJ2-5; 8 positions agree with TRBD2. The germline V gene has CDR1 SEHNR and CDR2 FQNEAQ (reference sequence). There are 15 residues in the CDR3. Trimming at V came to 1 base and at J to 4 bases, leaving 5 bases not matched to a gene. The CDR3 region has the DNA TGTGCCAGCAGCTTAGGAGCGGGGGATGGAGAGACCCAGTACTTC. Translating gives CASSLGAGDGETQYF. Full variable domain (remainder filled in from reference TRBV7-9 and TRBJ2-5): DTGVSQNPRHKITKRGQNVTFRCDPISEHNRLYWYRQTLGQGPEFLTYFQNEAQLEKSRLLSDRFSAERPKGSFSTLEIQRTEQGDSAMYLCASSLGAGDGETQYFGPGTRLLVL.

This clonotype showed up just a few times. Because the CDR3's place on the DNA is in doubt, the DNA is left out and the CDR3 is given as listed by TCRdb. The genes are TRBV6-2 or TRBV6-3 and TRBJ2-5. CDR1 and CDR2 (germline): MNHEY, SVGEGT. Including both end residues, the CDR3 is 11 amino acids long. The CDR3 region is CASSTSETQYF.

The sample holds one count of this clonotype. A single base separates this from a much larger clone, so it may be a read error. The rearrangement links TRBV12-3 or TRBV12-4 to TRBJ1-5; 8 bases agree with TRBD1. The CDR3 length is 15 residues. After removal of 3 bases from V and 7 bases from J, the junction contained 8 bases not matched to a gene. CDR3 loop: CASSFVGQGKQPQHF. As DNA, the CDR3 is TGTGCCAGCAGTTTTGTTGGACAGGGAAAGCAGCCCCAGCATTTT.

The chain couples TRBV10-3 to TRBJ2-7; TRBD2 is a possible D gene (6 bases). V was pared by 2 bases and J by 0 bases, with 14 bases between. The germline V gene has CDR1 ENHRY and CDR2 SYGVKD. The CDR3 runs to 16 residues. CDR3 in DNA: TGTGCCATCAGTGAGCCGGCCGGGGGTAACTCCTACGAGCAGTACTTC. It encodes CAISEPAGGNSYEQYF.